These T cell receptor beta chains were read from a single sample in a study of T cells expressing NK-cell markers. TCRdb re-called the 5' RACE reads, yielding one record per CDR3 amino acid sequence without DNA. The sample includes a few hundred thousand distinct CDR3 sequences. The sample was blood T cells: a sorted CD56 or NKG2C T cell subset, CD4+ or CD8+ T cells, or bulk PBMC T cells (not recorded which). These receptor sequences come from a man aged 18 to 69 in good health. Both conserved end residues are part of each CDR3.

J: TRBJ2-5; V: TRBV20-1; CDR3: CSGVVMSRETQYF
J: TRBJ2-1; V: TRBV2; CDR3: CASSNVGFRGGSIEQFF
J: TRBJ2-3; V: TRBV18; CDR3: CASSRAAGFGDTQYF
J: TRBJ1-4; V: TRBV12-3/TRBV12-4; CDR3: CASSFGVGRATNEKLFF
J: TRBJ1-5; V: TRBV24-1; CDR3: CATSRVRERRFRNQPQHF
J: TRBJ1-6; V: TRBV28; CDR3: CASSLTPGLGHYNSPLHF
J: TRBJ2-3; V: TRBV5-1; CDR3: CASSNRLAASTDTQYF
J: TRBJ2-7; V: TRBV7-9; CDR3: CASSFAGGNQYF
J: TRBJ1-5; V: TRBV21-1; CDR3: CASSKYSDRGGNQPQHF
J: TRBJ1-4; V: TRBV6-5; CDR3: CASSYSVLRKTNEKLFF
J: TRBJ1-5; V: TRBV18; CDR3: CASSPAQGSNQPQHF
J: TRBJ2-3; V: TRBV20-1; CDR3: CSATTLTGVLTDTQYF
J: TRBJ2-1; V: TRBV9; CDR3: CASSPGGVEQFF
J: TRBJ2-7; V: TRBV3-1; CDR3: CASSQDIWTGAYEQYF
J: TRBJ1-2; V: TRBV6-1; CDR3: CASILNTGTFYGYTF
J: TRBJ2-7; V: TRBV11-1; CDR3: CASSSRQVVSNEQYF
J: TRBJ2-1; V: TRBV6-5; CDR3: CASSRRGTTTASYNEQFF
J: TRBJ2-5; V: TRBV5-1; CDR3: CASSFSGGGETQYF
J: TRBJ2-1; V: TRBV11-1; CDR3: CASSLGRGVAYNEQFF
J: TRBJ1-4; V: TRBV11-2; CDR3: CASSLARGRGEKLFF
J: TRBJ1-1; V: TRBV5-6; CDR3: CASSLAGRRTEAFF
J: TRBJ2-3; V: TRBV12-3/TRBV12-4; CDR3: CASSLAGGWQDTQYF
J: TRBJ2-5; V: TRBV7-2; CDR3: CASSPRTSGIPETQYF
J: TRBJ2-1; V: TRBV3-1; CDR3: CASSQESGWATGNEQFF
J: TRBJ2-3; V: TRBV5-1; CDR3: CASSLSLAGGHLSSTDTQYF
J: TRBJ2-3; V: TRBV18; CDR3: CASSPVRAGGIADTQYF
J: TRBJ2-3; V: TRBV23-1; CDR3: CASSQSVKGPTDTQYF
J: TRBJ1-6; V: TRBV24-1; CDR3: CATRKQGIVPPLHF
J: TRBJ2-5; V: TRBV5-1; CDR3: CASSPGKPAETQYF
J: TRBJ2-1; V: TRBV20-1; CDR3: CSAAGAYNEQFF
J: TRBJ2-1; V: TRBV5-5; CDR3: CASSLGPTRSYNEQFF
J: TRBJ2-2; V: TRBV2; CDR3: CASGAQGPNTGELFF
J: TRBJ2-7; V: TRBV12-3/TRBV12-4; CDR3: CASSFSFLAGDSYEQYF
J: TRBJ2-2; V: TRBV24-1; CDR3: CATSVPGQGTSTGELFF
J: TRBJ1-6; V: TRBV11-2; CDR3: CASSLDQIAPLRPLHF
J: TRBJ2-5; V: TRBV3-1; CDR3: CASSQAYGSYGETQYF
J: TRBJ2-4; V: TRBV20-1; CDR3: CSAGLRAKNIQYF
J: TRBJ1-2; V: TRBV7-9; CDR3: CASSWDGENYGYTF
J: TRBJ1-1; V: TRBV10-2; CDR3: CASSKSRHLNTEAFF
J: TRBJ1-4; V: TRBV5-1; CDR3: CASSLRGPNEKLFF
J: TRBJ1-1; V: TRBV7-9; CDR3: CASSPRRGLGEAFF
J: TRBJ2-6; V: TRBV7-9; CDR3: CASSFRGTGANVLTF
J: TRBJ1-1; V: TRBV14; CDR3: CASSLNVGVGTEAFF
J: TRBJ2-1; V: TRBV20-1; CDR3: CSAREGVREQFF
J: TRBJ1-4; V: TRBV18; CDR3: CASSLKRQYNEKLFF